Shown below are 15 T cell receptor beta chains from a single sample sequenced in a study of T cell clonotyping in hematopoietic cell transplantation. TCRdb's table, derived via immunoSEQ multiplex PCR, lists solely in-frame clones and lacks some. This repertoire shows 9,000 to 9,500 clones, 86% found once; its top ten account for approximately 37%. The sequenced sample was PBMCs, obtained 180 days after allogeneic stem cell transplant. The receptors come from a human patient who had an allogeneic stem cell transplant, so the T cells may come from the graft donor. The donor label of this sample is uncertain. Some clones in this sample may be carry-over from other donors' samples.

V and J are TRBV4-3 and TRBJ2-2, with 7 bases identical to TRBD2. Germline trimming cut 3 bases from V and 0 bases from J; bases unmatched to any gene: 4. This CDR3 is built from 16 residues. Germline CDR1 LGHNA, CDR2 YSLEER. CDR3 bases: TGCGCCAGCAGCCACGACGGGGGGACGAACACCGGGGAGCTGTTTTTT. This gives the protein CASSHDGGTNTGELFF.

The chain combines TRBV28 with TRBJ1-5; tentative D call: TRBD1 (5 bases). The germline gives CDR1 MDHEN, CDR2 SYDVKM. Trimming took off 3 bases at V and 2 bases at J, with 11 bases between the two ends. This CDR3 has 15 residues. CDR3 region: CASSLRQGRNQPQHF. The CDR3 nucleotides are TGTGCCAGCAGTTTGAGGCAGGGACGCAATCAGCCCCAGCATTTT.

The gene calls are TRBV29-1 and TRBJ2-1, with D unclear. Germline V gene sequence: CDR1 SQVTM, CDR2 ANQGSEA. CDR3 length equals 11 residues. The germline V and J ends were trimmed by 7 bases and 8 bases, with 12 bases remaining between them. CDR3 DNA: TGCAGCGCCCGATCGGGCTATGAGCAGTTCTTC. It encodes CSARSGYEQFF.

V and J are TRBV15 and TRBJ1-1, with D hard to call. The CDR3 is 14 amino acids. CDR1 LNHNV and CDR2 YYDKDF come from the germline V gene (reference sequence). Deletions cut 0 bases from V and 1 base from J, with 6 bases between. This CDR3 is CATSRDLRNTEAFF. CDR3 coding DNA: TGTGCCACCAGCAGAGATCTAAGGAACACTGAAGCTTTCTTT. The full variable domain, its missing parts supplied by reference TRBV15 and TRBJ1-1, is DAMVIQNPRYQVTQFGKPVTLSCSQTLNHNVMYWYQQKSSQAPKLLFHYYDKDFNNEADTPDNFQSRRPNTSFCFLDIRSPGLGDTAMYLCATSRDLRNTEAFFGQGTRLTVV.

The chain joins TRBV27 to TRBJ1-5; D may be TRBD1 (6 bases). V was trimmed by 8 bases and J by 2 bases, leaving 13 bases between them. Germline CDR1 and CDR2: MNHEY and SMNVEV (reference sequence). The CDR3 is made up of 14 amino acids. The DNA of the CDR3 is TGTGCCAGCGGGACAACCTCTCGCAATCAGCCCCAGCATTTT. Encoded protein: CASGTTSRNQPQHF.

The chain has TRBV2 and TRBJ2-1; tentative D call: TRBD1 (6 bases). The CDR3 consists of 13 residues. Trimming took off 10 bases at V and 0 bases at J, with 10 bases between the two ends. Germline V gene lookup returns CDR1 SNHLY and CDR2 FYNNEI. Here the CDR3 DNA reads TGTGCCACTCGGACAGACTCCTACAATGAGCAGTTCTTC. Its translation is CATRTDSYNEQFF.

CDR3 sequence (DNA): TGTGCCAGCAGCTTATATTACCTCGGCGGACTAAAAGAGACCCAGTACTTC. This encodes CASSLYYLGGLKETQYF. This chain connects TRBV7-2 to TRBJ2-5; TRBD2 might be the D (6 bases). Germline V CDR1 and CDR2: SGHTA, FQGNSA. CDR3 length equals 17 residues. With 2 bases removed from V and 3 bases from J, the gap between germline ends came to 19 bases.

This chain uses TRBV7-2 with TRBJ2-7, with D tentatively TRBD1 (6 bases). V shed 4 bases and J shed 0 bases, with 10 bases lying between them. The CDR3 contains 14 residues. Germline V lookup: CDR1 SGHTA, CDR2 FQGNSA. The DNA of the CDR3 is TGTGCCAGCAGCTCCGTACAGGGCTCCTACGAGCAGTACTTC. Translated: CASSSVQGSYEQYF.

The V gene is TRBV12-5, the J gene TRBJ2-1; no firm D call. V lost 6 bases to trimming and J lost 1 base, with 4 bases between them. The germline V gene has CDR1 LGHNT and CDR2 FRNRAP. CDR3 size: 12 residues. The CDR3 nucleotides are TGTGCTAGTGGAAAGTCCTACAATGAGCAGTTCTTC. Its protein is CASGKSYNEQFF.

V usage is TRBV6-1 and J usage is TRBJ1-5; 7 bases match TRBD1. CDR3 size: 15 residues. V trimming: 5 bases; J trimming: 2 bases; junction bases outside the gene matches: 6. Germline CDR1 reads MNHNS; CDR2 reads SASEGT. CDR3 in DNA: TGTGCCAGCAGTAAAGACAGGGCAGGCAATCAGCCCCAGCATTTT. Amino acid sequence: CASSKDRAGNQPQHF.

V is TRBV7-2 and J is TRBJ2-1; 7 bases align to TRBD2. This CDR3 is 14 amino acids long. Germline V gene data show CDR1 as SGHTA and CDR2 as FQGNSA. V was clipped by 1 base and J by 6 bases; unmatched bases: 3. The CDR3 DNA sequence: TGTGCCAGCAGCTTAGTGTCGGGAGGCAATGAGCAGTTCTTC. This translates into CASSLVSGGNEQFF.

The genes are TRBV10-1 and TRBJ2-3, with D unclear. Trimming took off 0 bases at V and 2 bases at J, with 12 bases between the two ends. The CDR3 covers 16 residues. Looked up from germline, CDR1 is WNHNN and CDR2 is SYGVQD (reference sequence). The CDR3 reads CASSESRRTHTDTQYF. The CDR3 DNA reads as TGCGCCAGCAGTGAGTCGAGGAGAACACACACAGATACGCAGTATTTT.

The rearrangement uses TRBV5-1 and TRBJ1-3, with D maybe TRBD1 (6 bases). Germline V gene sequence: CDR1 SGHRS, CDR2 YFSETQ. The CDR3 has 15 residues. Trimming pared 4 bases from V and 4 bases from J, leaving 15 bases between. CDR3 residues: CASSAGAGSGNTIYF. CDR3 bases: TGCGCCAGCAGCGCAGGGGCAGGGTCCGGAAACACCATATATTTT. Full variable domain (outside the CDR3, taken from reference TRBV5-1 and TRBJ1-3): KAGVTQTPRYLIKTRGQQVTLSCSPISGHRSVSWYQQTPGQGLQFLFEYFSETQRNKGNFPGRFSGRQFSNSRSEMNVSTLELGDSALYLCASSAGAGSGNTIYFGEGSWLTVV.

The chain links TRBV21-1 to TRBJ1-1; TRBD1, the table's D call, lacks a check against the DNA. TRBV21-1 is flagged as a pseudogene. CDR3 length equals 19 residues. Here the CDR3 DNA reads TGTGCCAGCAGCAAAGAGGACCTCAGCCCAACAGGGGTGAACACTGAAGCTTTCTTT. Its translation: CASSKEDLSPTGVNTEAFF.

The J gene is TRBJ1-2, the V gene TRBV7-2, with 9 bases that match TRBD1. This CDR3 region has 15 residues. The germline gives CDR1 SGHTA, CDR2 FQGNSA. Losses at the gene ends were 5 bases for V and 3 bases for J; bases not matched to a gene: 7. CDR3 loop: CASSLKQGADYGYTF. As DNA, the CDR3 is TGTGCCAGCAGCCTTAAACAGGGGGCGGACTATGGCTACACCTTC.